This T cell receptor (beta chain) came from a study of CD8 T cells in Susac syndrome. On the study more broadly: At the time their blood was drawn, patients with Susac syndrome were either therapy-naive, on corticosteroids (with some of them also receiving intravenous immunoglobulin), or on intravenous immunoglobulin alone. Study-wide findings and caveats: Clonal expansion was absent from the CD4+ T cell repertoires in Susac syndrome.

Turning to this clonotype: Its antigen is as yet unknown.

Random hexamers were used to reverse transcribe an amount of roughly 0.45 to 1 ug RNA. It was immunoSEQ multiplex PCR that amplified TCR beta CDR3 across 54 Vbeta and 13 Jbeta. MiXCR, run by TCRdb on the immunoSEQ multiplex PCR reads, gives a single entry per CDR3 protein. The data show 150,000 to 200,000 distinct CDR3 sequences, with roughly 94% seen just once and 0.095% to 0.1% held by the top ten. Trimming removed 1 base at V and 7 bases at J, with 5 bases between. The CDR3 has 11 residues. CDR1 GTSNPN and CDR2 SVGIG come from the germline V gene (reference sequence). The sequence derives from a human donor with Susac syndrome. The chain joins TRBV30 to TRBJ2-1; D not certain. Specimen: CD4+ T cells from PBMCs. CDR3 sequence (DNA): TGTGCCTGGAGTGGCCCTAATGAGCAGTTCTTC. Translated, it gives CAWSGPNEQFF. Based on the CDR3 plus reference TRBV30 and TRBJ2-1, the full variable domain is SQTIHQWPATLVQPVGSPLSLECTVEGTSNPNLYWYRQAAGRGLQLLFYSVGIGQISSEVPQNLSASRPQDRQFILSSKKLLLSDSGFYLCAWSGPNEQFFGPGTRLTVL.